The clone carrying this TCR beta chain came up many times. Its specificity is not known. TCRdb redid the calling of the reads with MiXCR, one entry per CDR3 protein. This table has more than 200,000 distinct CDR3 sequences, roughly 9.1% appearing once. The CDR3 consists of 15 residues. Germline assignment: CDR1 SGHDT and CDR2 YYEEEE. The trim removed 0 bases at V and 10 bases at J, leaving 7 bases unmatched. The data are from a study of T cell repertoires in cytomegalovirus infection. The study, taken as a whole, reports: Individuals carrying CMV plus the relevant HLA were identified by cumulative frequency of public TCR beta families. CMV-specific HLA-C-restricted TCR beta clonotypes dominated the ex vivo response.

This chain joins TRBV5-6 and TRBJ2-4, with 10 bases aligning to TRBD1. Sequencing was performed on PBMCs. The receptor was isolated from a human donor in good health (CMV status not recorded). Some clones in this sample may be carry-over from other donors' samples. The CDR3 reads CASSLARQGARIQYF. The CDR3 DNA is TGTGCCAGCAGCTTGGCCCGACAGGGGGCGCGAATTCAGTACTTC.